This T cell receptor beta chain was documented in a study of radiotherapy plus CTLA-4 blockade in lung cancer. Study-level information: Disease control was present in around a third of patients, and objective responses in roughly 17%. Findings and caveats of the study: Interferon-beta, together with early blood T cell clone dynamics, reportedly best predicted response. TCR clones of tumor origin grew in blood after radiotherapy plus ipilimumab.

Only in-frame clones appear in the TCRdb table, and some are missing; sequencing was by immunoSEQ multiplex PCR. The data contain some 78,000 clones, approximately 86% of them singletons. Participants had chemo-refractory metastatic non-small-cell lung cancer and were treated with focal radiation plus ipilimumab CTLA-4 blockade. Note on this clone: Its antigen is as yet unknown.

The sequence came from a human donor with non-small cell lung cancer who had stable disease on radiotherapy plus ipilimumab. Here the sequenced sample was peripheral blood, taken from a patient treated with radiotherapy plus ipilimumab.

The DNA of the CDR3 is TGTGCCAGCAGCTATCGGGGTAATGCTTACAATGAGCAGTTCTTC. Protein sequence: CASSYRGNAYNEQFF. This chain connects TRBV7-9 to TRBJ2-1; TRBD2 might be the D (5 bases). This CDR3 region has 15 residues. Trimming cost V 4 bases and J 4 bases, with 14 bases left between them. CDR1 and CDR2 (germline): SEHNR, FQNEAQ (reference sequence).